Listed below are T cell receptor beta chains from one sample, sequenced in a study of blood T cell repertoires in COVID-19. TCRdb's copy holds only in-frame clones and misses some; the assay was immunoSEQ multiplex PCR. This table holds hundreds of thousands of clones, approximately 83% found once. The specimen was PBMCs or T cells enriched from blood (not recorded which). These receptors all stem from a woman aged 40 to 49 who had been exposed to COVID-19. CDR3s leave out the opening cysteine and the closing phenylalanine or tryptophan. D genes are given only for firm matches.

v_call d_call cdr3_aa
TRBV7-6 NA ASSLGTVNVLT
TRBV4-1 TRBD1 ASSQDLGTVTGELF
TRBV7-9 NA ASSLSMGPNSPLH
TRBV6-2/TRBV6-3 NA ASSYATAVYGYT
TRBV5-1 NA ASSASSYNSPLH
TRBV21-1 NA ASSKGRGEGEDTQY
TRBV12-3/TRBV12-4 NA ASRMTGYEQY
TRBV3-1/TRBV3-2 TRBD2 ASSTSGGETQY
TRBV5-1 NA ASSLDGGAGNEKLF
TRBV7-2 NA ASSSQGGGETQY
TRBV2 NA ASRTPMEETQY
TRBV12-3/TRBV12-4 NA ASSTGWENTIY
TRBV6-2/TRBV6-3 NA ASSYWRAGNYGYT
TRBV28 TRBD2 ASSLPGTMNEQF
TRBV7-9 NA ASSSGRGIMSKISGYT
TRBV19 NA ASSTKGGTAEAF
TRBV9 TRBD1 ASSVGVGGRETQY
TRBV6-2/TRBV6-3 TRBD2 ASSQGLAYEQY
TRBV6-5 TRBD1 ASSPGQTNSPLH
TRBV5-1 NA ASSAGQFSTNEKLF
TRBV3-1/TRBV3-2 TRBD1 ASGQKTGDNQPQH
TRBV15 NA ATSRDRGKNTEAF
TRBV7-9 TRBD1 ASSLGQGYSPLH
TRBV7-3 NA ASSLQGPNTGELF
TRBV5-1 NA ASSPGSGTDTQY
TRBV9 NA ASSPDRSYGYT
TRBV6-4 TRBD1 TEVWGTGVGDQPQH
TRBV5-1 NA ASSSGTSEKLF
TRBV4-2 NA ASSQGGGAANTGELF
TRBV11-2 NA ASSSRPKAGLLETQY
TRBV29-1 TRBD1 SVGQGASSYEQY
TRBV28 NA ASSLQAGYA
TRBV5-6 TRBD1 ASSGRQGAKV
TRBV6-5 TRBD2 ASSYSGGGARNEQF
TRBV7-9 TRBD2 ASSWLALAGGYEQY
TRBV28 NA ASTKGGANTEAF
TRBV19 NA ASVGSTVGYT